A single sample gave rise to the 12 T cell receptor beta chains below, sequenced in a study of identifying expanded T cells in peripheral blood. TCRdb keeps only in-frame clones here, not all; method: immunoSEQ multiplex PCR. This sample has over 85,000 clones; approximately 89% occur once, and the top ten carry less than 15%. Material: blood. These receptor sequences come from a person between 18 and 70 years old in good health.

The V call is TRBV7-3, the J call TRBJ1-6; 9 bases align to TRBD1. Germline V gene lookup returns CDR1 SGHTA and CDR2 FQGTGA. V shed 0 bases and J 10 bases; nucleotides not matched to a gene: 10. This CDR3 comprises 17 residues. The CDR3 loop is CASSLTSGGQGGSPLHF. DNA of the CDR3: TGTGCCAGCAGCTTAACAAGCGGGGGACAGGGAGGATCACCCCTCCACTTT.

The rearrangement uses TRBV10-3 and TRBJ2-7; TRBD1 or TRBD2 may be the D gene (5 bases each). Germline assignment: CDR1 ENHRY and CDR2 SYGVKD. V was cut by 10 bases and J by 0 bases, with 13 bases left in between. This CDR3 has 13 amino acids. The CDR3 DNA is TGTGCCACTTGGGACGGAGACTCCTACGAGCAGTACTTC. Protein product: CATWDGDSYEQYF.

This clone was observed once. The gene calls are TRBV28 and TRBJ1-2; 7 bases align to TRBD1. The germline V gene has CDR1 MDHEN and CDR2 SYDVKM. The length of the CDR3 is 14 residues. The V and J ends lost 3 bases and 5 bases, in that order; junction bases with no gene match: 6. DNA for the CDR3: TGTGCCAGCAGTTTGGGGAGGGGGCAATATGGCTACACCTTC. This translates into CASSLGRGQYGYTF.

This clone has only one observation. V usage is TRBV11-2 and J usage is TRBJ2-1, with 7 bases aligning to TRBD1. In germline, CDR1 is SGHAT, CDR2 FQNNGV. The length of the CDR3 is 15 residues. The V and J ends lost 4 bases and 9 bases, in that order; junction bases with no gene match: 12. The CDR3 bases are TGTGCCAGCAGCTGGACAGAGGGACAGAATGTTGAGCAGTTCTTC. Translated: CASSWTEGQNVEQFF.

The chain's CDR3 is CASSLFPRLSYNEQFF. CDR3 DNA: TGTGCCAGCAGTTTGTTTCCTCGACTATCCTACAATGAGCAGTTCTTC. This rearrangement joins TRBV27 to TRBJ2-1, with D maybe TRBD2 (5 bases). The V gene's germline CDR1 is MNHEY and CDR2 SMNVEV (reference sequence). The V end lost 3 bases, the J end lost 1 base, and 13 bases lay between the germline ends. The CDR3 is 16 amino acids.

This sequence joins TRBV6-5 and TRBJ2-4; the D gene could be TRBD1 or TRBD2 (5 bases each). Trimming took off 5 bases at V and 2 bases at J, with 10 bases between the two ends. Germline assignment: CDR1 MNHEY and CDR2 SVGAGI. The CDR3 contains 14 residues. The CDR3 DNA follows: TGTGCCAGCAGTCAGAGGGGAACCAAAAACATTCAGTACTTC. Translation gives CASSQRGTKNIQYF.

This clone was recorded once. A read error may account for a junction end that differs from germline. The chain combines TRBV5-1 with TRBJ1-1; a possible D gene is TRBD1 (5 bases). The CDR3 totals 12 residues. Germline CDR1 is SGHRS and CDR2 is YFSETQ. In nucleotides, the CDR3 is TGCGCCAGCAGCTTGGTTTTGGGGGAGTGGGACTTT. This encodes CASSLVLGEWDF.

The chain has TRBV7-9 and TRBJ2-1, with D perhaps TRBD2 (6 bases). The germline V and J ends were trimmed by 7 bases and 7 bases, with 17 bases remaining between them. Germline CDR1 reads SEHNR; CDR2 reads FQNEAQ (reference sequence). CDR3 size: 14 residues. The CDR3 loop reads CASTYRGLINEQFF. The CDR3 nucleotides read TGTGCCAGCACCTACCGGGGACTCATAAATGAGCAGTTCTTC.

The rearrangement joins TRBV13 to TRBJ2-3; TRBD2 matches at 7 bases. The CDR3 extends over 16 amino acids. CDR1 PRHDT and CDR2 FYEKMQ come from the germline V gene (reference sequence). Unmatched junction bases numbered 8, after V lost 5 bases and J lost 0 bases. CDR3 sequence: CASSLQLAKSTDTQYF. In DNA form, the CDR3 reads TGTGCCAGCAGCCTACAACTAGCGAAAAGCACAGATACGCAGTATTTT.

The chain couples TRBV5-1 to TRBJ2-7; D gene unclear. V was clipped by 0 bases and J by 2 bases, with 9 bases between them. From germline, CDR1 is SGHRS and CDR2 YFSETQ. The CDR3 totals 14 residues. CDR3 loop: CASSLDGNPYEQYF. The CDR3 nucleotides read TGCGCCAGCAGCTTGGATGGGAACCCCTACGAGCAGTACTTC.

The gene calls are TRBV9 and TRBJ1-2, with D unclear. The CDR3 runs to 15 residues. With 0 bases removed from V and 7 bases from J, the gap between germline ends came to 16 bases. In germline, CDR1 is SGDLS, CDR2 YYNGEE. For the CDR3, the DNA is TGTGCCAGCAGCGTAGGGCGGTTAGAAGCAAGTGGCTACACCTTC. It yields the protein CASSVGRLEASGYTF.

The CDR3 reads CASSSAATQYF. Here the CDR3 DNA reads TGTGCCAGCAGCTCAGCGGCGACCCAGTACTTC. The chain joins TRBV7-9 to TRBJ2-5; D may be TRBD2 (5 bases). CDR1 and CDR2 (germline): SEHNR, FQNEAQ (reference sequence). V was pared by 4 bases and J by 7 bases, with 7 bases between. CDR3 length: 11 amino acids.